This TCR beta chain was recorded in a study of blood T cell repertoires in COVID-19 (dated by TCRdb to between 2020 and 2021). Turning to the overall study: The collaborator samples originated in the United States, Italy and Spain and spanned the acute and convalescent phases of COVID-19. The material from the prospective study consisted of cDNA or gDNA derived from T cells, B-cell-depleted T cells, or PBMCs. Samples were obtained from the ongoing ImmuneRACE study (first 160 participants) and from roughly 1,300 subjects provided by 6 global collaborators. The sample metadata nearly always contained a de-identified subject ID, COVID-19 status, age in years and sex. A freely available public database, intended as a resource for researchers studying the immune response to SARS-CoV-2, is where the repertoires were released. Deeply sampled blood TCRbeta repertoires from subjects exposed to, actively infected with, or recovered from COVID-19 were included in the dataset. HLA class I and class II types, where available, came from metadata supplied by the sample provider rather than from assay-based typing.

The immunoSEQ Assay, a bias-controlled multiplex PCR, was used to amplify TCRbeta CDR3 regions from genomic DNA. As for how the authors treated the data: Nucleated cell counts per sample were estimated from amplification of reference gene primers within the assay. To quantify the absolute abundance of each unique TCRbeta CDR3 rearrangement, sequence reads were collapsed and filtered. Productive Simpson clonality was computed per sample as the square root of Simpson's diversity index over productive rearrangements. The table comes from immuneACCESS by way of TCRdb, which keeps in-frame sequences with V and J called. Part of the clones is missing from these tables; in studies checked, under half for an unresolved V gene and the rest for unknown reasons. The D gene and trimming were derived from the DNA, and the V and J assignments and clone size from that table. This sample comprises 320,000 or so clones, approximately 88% of them detected only once. In total, the top ten clones hold less than 5.5% of the sample.

Trimming takes 0 bases off V and 3 bases off J; junction bases not matched to a gene: 7. Sequences WNHNN (CDR1) and SYGVQD (CDR2) are obtained from the germline V gene (reference sequence). Inclusive of the bounding cysteine and phenylalanine, the CDR3 is 16 residues long. Only the CDR3 DNA stays, 48 bases, in frame from base 1. Details on this clone: Its antigen target is currently unknown. No base quality information exists; no much larger clone differs at one position.

General conclusions and limits of the study: The amount of clinical and demographic metadata varied by source and participant and was provided uncurated.

In the prospective study, participants were roughly 18 to 95 years old, resided in 25 or so geographic areas of the United States, and were enrolled through a virtual design. In the prospective study, cohorts were assigned on the basis of participant-reported clinical history obtained from a screening survey and a study questionnaire. Recovered participants in ImmuneRACE Cohort 3 were defined as having two consecutive negative NP/OP PCR tests, clearance from a healthcare professional, or resolution of symptoms. Mobile phlebotomists in the prospective study collected whole blood, serum and a nasopharyngeal or oropharyngeal swab from every participant. Additional blood draws and questionnaires over an approximately two-month period could optionally be provided by prospective study participants. Blood samples from the prospective study were shipped frozen or at room temperature prior to DNA extraction.

The sequencing input was PBMCs or T cells enriched from blood (not recorded which). The origin of this receptor is a young man who had recovered from COVID-19. Rearrangement joined TRBV10-1 to TRBJ1-1, with TRBD1 matching 7 junction bases. In nucleotides, the sequence is TGCGCCAGCAGTGAGTCCCCGGGACAGCGAGACACTGAAGCTTTCTTT. Translated, it reads CASSESPGQRDTEAFF.